A selection of T cell receptor beta chains follows, all from one sample in a study of T cells in Graves' hyperthyroidism and ophthalmopathy. MiXCR was run by TCRdb on the multiplex PCR reads, yielding one entry per CDR3 protein. The table includes under 400,000 distinct CDR3 sequences, over 15% detected once. What was sequenced was blood. These receptors all come from a man aged 30 to 45 with Graves' hyperthyroidism. Each CDR3 is given without its conserved first and last residue. A D gene is named only where the DNA matches it firmly. The size entry is marked missing in some rows and otherwise reads once, few, many or a size class.

many	TRBD1	TRBV18	TRBJ2-3	ASSPPQGEDTQY
.	TRBD2	TRBV28	TRBJ2-2	AGSSPGLAGVHPAGTGELF
many	.	TRBV24-1	TRBJ2-1	ATSDLEGAGNNEQF
.	TRBD1	TRBV20-1	TRBJ2-3	SSSIGTGEDTQY
many	.	TRBV2	TRBJ2-5	ASSEFGETQY
many	.	TRBV20-1	TRBJ2-3	SARALNGSTDTQY
many	.	TRBV12-3/TRBV12-4	TRBJ2-5	ASSLPGGETQY
few	.	TRBV5-5	TRBJ1-6	ASRSGGYNSPLH
.	.	TRBV6-1	TRBJ2-2	ASWREKGAGELF
few	.	TRBV5-1	TRBJ1-1	ASSSTTGNTEAF
.	TRBD1	TRBV2	TRBJ2-1	ASEPGQGGGEQF
many	TRBD2	TRBV29-1	TRBJ2-5	SGAGTSEQETQY
few	.	TRBV7-3	TRBJ2-6	ASSLIGKSSGANVLT
.	.	TRBV5-4	TRBJ2-1	ASSRKGGIYNEQF
.	TRBD2	TRBV20-1	TRBJ2-1	SARPSGSSYNEQF
.	.	TRBV20-1	TRBJ2-7	SARDDHEQY
many	.	TRBV6-2/TRBV6-3	TRBJ2-1	ASTAPLTLGNEQF
many	.	TRBV11-2	TRBJ2-7	ASSAQIRELEQY
.	.	TRBV6-2/TRBV6-3	TRBJ1-2	ASMRTTNYGYT
many	.	TRBV5-1	TRBJ1-2	ASSPGHRENYGYT
many	.	TRBV12-3/TRBV12-4	TRBJ2-6	ASRQGLMSSGANVLT
.	TRBD1	TRBV7-8	TRBJ1-3	ASSLSWTGQTGNTIY
.	.	TRBV6-5	TRBJ2-2	ASSYLWGGGAYPDTGELF
many	.	TRBV7-9	TRBJ2-7	ASSFASGTRSYEQY
many	.	TRBV12-3/TRBV12-4	TRBJ2-7	ASSPQMDTYEQY
many	.	TRBV7-9	TRBJ1-1	ASSLTVSEAF
many	.	TRBV12-3/TRBV12-4	TRBJ1-3	ASSLDRTNTIY
.	TRBD2	TRBV4-2	TRBJ2-7	ASSHPPGLAGVYYEQY
few	TRBD2	TRBV9	TRBJ2-1	ASSGPLAGATEQF
many	TRBD1	TRBV7-3	TRBJ2-1	ASSPRTGGGNEQF
.	TRBD2	TRBV7-3	TRBJ2-1	ASSSGLAGGRNEQF
.	.	TRBV20-1	TRBJ2-6	SARDTSSGANVLT
many	.	TRBV2	TRBJ2-1	ASSVSGGDEQF
.	.	TRBV19	TRBJ1-2	ASRNPRADYGYT
many	.	TRBV2	TRBJ2-7	ASSETQGGLEQY
few	.	TRBV28	TRBJ2-4	ASSLTRVGAKNIQY
few	TRBD1	TRBV6-1	TRBJ2-7	ASRGTGAYEQY
.	TRBD1	TRBV6-1	TRBJ1-2	ASRHLHSDRRMLGYT
many	.	TRBV20-1	TRBJ2-5	SARRGTQY
once	.	TRBV6-2/TRBV6-3	TRBJ1-2	ASSRDPSGYT
many	TRBD2	TRBV7-6	TRBJ2-7	ASSLVLAGGPNSYEQY
many	TRBD1	TRBV18	TRBJ1-5	ASSPDRAYQPQH
.	TRBD2	TRBV11-3	TRBJ2-5	ASSRASGRLETQY
few	TRBD1	TRBV5-1	TRBJ2-2	ASSATTGGELF
few	.	TRBV5-6	TRBJ2-5	ASSLWGSETQY
few	.	TRBV6-1	TRBJ1-1	ASSEKRGQRRTGEAF
.	.	TRBV3-1	TRBJ2-6	ASSPSMGSGANVLT
many	TRBD1	TRBV10-3	TRBJ1-1	AIRDRDVAEAF
many	TRBD1	TRBV5-1	TRBJ2-6	ASSFTGVSGANVLT
many	TRBD2	TRBV20-1	TRBJ2-1	SARQVAGLAGVWDEQF
many	TRBD1	TRBV10-3	TRBJ2-7	ATQTTGGFYEQY
few	.	TRBV5-1	TRBJ1-1	ASSPTVTGGTEAF
.	.	TRBV4-1	TRBJ2-3	ASSHEGQGSLGRTDTQY
many	TRBD1	TRBV24-1	TRBJ2-2	ATSDQGARELF
many	.	TRBV3-1	TRBJ2-2	ASSLLAGELF
few	.	TRBV10-3	TRBJ2-7	AISESRREPSYEQY
.	TRBD2	TRBV30	TRBJ2-1	APPGLAEYNEQF
.	.	TRBV30	TRBJ2-1	AWTRQRGTYNEQF